The subject of this entry is one T cell receptor (beta chain). Its antigen is unknown. The CDR3 runs to 14 residues. V lost 5 bases and J 5 bases, leaving 13 bases between the germline ends. CDR1 and CDR2 from the germline V gene are SGHTA and FQGTGA. TCR beta sequences were obtained from blood CD8+ and CD4+ T cells. TEMRA cells were FACS-enriched and CD8+ and CD4+ T cells negatively isolated. The entry originates in a study of CD8 T cells in Susac syndrome. General observations from the study: The authors acknowledged that the study's TCR sequencing and HLA analysis involved relatively few individuals.

Random hexamers primed reverse transcription of 0.5 to 1 ug RNA. TCR beta CDR3 was amplified by immunoSEQ multiplex PCR. This amplification extended across 54 Vbeta and 13 Jbeta segments. TCRdb recomputed calls from the immunoSEQ multiplex PCR reads with MiXCR, one row per CDR3 protein. The sample carries 300,000 or so distinct CDR3 sequences, roughly nine tenths recorded once. The chain recombines TRBV7-3 with TRBJ2-1; tentatively, D is TRBD2 (6 bases). Material for sequencing was CD4+ T cells from PBMCs. The origin of this receptor is a human donor with multiple sclerosis. In nucleotides, the CDR3 is TGTGCCAGCAGCGGACTAAAAGGGAACAATGAGCAGTTCTTC. Translation: CASSGLKGNNEQFF.